One and the same sample provided the 19 T cell receptor beta chains below, sequenced in a study of blood T cell repertoires in COVID-19. Method: immunoSEQ multiplex PCR; TCRdb's copy keeps in-frame clones and lacks some. The data show over 45,000 clones, 91% seen once. The sample was peripheral blood. These receptors came from a human donor in a cohort sampled during active COVID-19.

CDR3: CASSFSGANTGELFF. For the CDR3, the DNA is TGTGCCAGCAGCTTTAGCGGGGCGAACACCGGGGAGCTGTTTTTT. The chain joins TRBV11-2 to TRBJ2-2, with 8 bases fitting TRBD2. The CDR3 spans 15 residues. Germline V gene sequence: CDR1 SGHAT, CDR2 FQNNGV. Unmatched junction bases numbered 0, after V lost 3 bases and J lost 0 bases.

J is TRBJ2-6 and V is TRBV7-8; D unclear. CDR1 is SGHVS and CDR2 is FQNEAQ in the germline V gene. The CDR3 contains 16 residues. Between the trimmed V and J ends, which lost 5 bases and 0 bases, there was a span of 11 bases. In DNA form, the CDR3 reads TGTGCCAGCAGCCTGCAGATTGCCTCTGGGGCCAACGTCCTGACTTTC. It translates to CASSLQIASGANVLTF. Complete variable domain (other parts from reference TRBV7-8 and TRBJ2-6): GAGVSQSPRYKVAKRGQDVALRCDPISGHVSLFWYQQALGQGPEFLTYFQNEAQLDKSGLPSDRFFAERPEGSVSTLKIQRTQQEDSAVYLCASSLQIASGANVLTFGAGSRLTVL.

The gene calls are TRBV27 and TRBJ1-2, with D perhaps matching TRBD1 (5 bases). V shed 3 bases and J shed 3 bases, with 8 bases lying between them. This CDR3 region has 13 residues. CDR1 is MNHEY, CDR2 SMNVEV, per germline (reference sequence). The CDR3 DNA sequence: TGTGCCAGCAGTTTGGCGGGACACTATGGCTACACCTTC. Protein sequence: CASSLAGHYGYTF.

This chain connects TRBV6-5 to TRBJ1-1, with 7 nucleotides matching TRBD1. The CDR3 length is 14 residues. Losses at the gene ends were 5 bases for V and 1 base for J; bases not matched to a gene: 4. From germline, CDR1 is MNHEY and CDR2 SVGAGI. CDR3 amino acids: CASSPDRRNTEAFF. In DNA, the CDR3 is TGTGCCAGCAGTCCGGACAGGCGGAACACTGAAGCTTTCTTT.

The CDR3 reads CASSSSRGGAGTDTQYF. The CDR3 DNA is TGTGCCAGCAGCTCCTCCCGGGGGGGGGCCGGGACAGATACGCAGTATTTT. The V and J genes are TRBV7-3 and TRBJ2-3; 8 positions match TRBD2. CDR1 and CDR2 from the germline V gene are SGHTA and FQGTGA. This CDR3 has 17 residues. Trimming removed 4 bases from V and 3 bases from J; junction bases left unmatched: 12.

In regard to this clone: This specimen includes other DNA sequences encoding the same CDR3. The genes are TRBV7-3 and TRBJ2-1; 8 bases fit TRBD1. CDR3 length: 14 residues. CDR1 and CDR2 from the germline V gene are SGHTA and FQGTGA. With 5 bases clipped from V and 2 bases from J, the junction kept 2 bases outside the gene matches. CDR3 region: CASSPGGAYNEQFF. The CDR3 DNA follows: TGTGCCAGCAGCCCAGGGGGCGCCTACAATGAGCAGTTCTTC.

The chain employs TRBV7-3 and TRBJ1-1, with 9 nucleotides matching TRBD1. With V trimmed by 5 bases and J by 4 bases, 5 bases remained unmatched. Germline V CDR1 and CDR2: SGHTA, FQGTGA. This CDR3 region has 14 residues. In DNA, the CDR3 is TGTGCCAGCAGCGATCAGACAGGGGGCACTGAAGCTTTCTTT. As protein: CASSDQTGGTEAFF.

The chain recombines TRBV7-9 with TRBJ1-2; D not resolved. CDR3 length: 12 amino acids. The germline gives CDR1 SEHNR, CDR2 FQNEAQ (reference sequence). Trimming shortened V by 3 bases and J by 2 bases, and 4 bases separated the two germline ends. CDR3 in DNA: TGTGCCAGCAGCTTTCAGAACTATGGCTACACCTTC. This sequence encodes CASSFQNYGYTF.

This rearrangement joins TRBV5-1 to TRBJ2-7; a weak D match, TRBD1 (5 bases). V was cut by 4 bases and J by 0 bases, with 17 bases left in between. The germline CDR1 and CDR2 sequences are SGHRS and YFSETQ. The CDR3 length is 16 residues. CDR3 sequence reads: CASSNSGKGYSYEQYF. CDR3 DNA: TGCGCCAGCAGCAACTCAGGGAAAGGGTACTCCTACGAGCAGTACTTC.

This sequence joins TRBV4-1 and TRBJ1-5; TRBD1 matches at 7 bases. The CDR3 is made up of 14 amino acids. The V segment lost 4 bases and the J segment 4 bases; nucleotides outside the gene matches: 4. Germline assignment: CDR1 MGHRA and CDR2 YSYEKL. The CDR3 loop reads CASSRGTVNQPQHF. In DNA, the CDR3 is TGCGCCAGCAGCCGGGGGACAGTAAATCAGCCCCAGCATTTT.

The genes are TRBV18 and TRBJ1-4; 7 nucleotides match TRBD1. This CDR3 is built from 14 residues. With V trimmed by 6 bases and J by 6 bases, 7 bases remained unmatched. CDR1 and CDR2 from the germline V gene are KGHSH and LQKENI. The CDR3 coding sequence is TGTGCCAGCTCCCTCGTCCAGGGGGATGAAAAACTGTTTTTT. Translating gives CASSLVQGDEKLFF.

The V and J genes are TRBV29-1 and TRBJ2-1; TRBD2 aligns across 9 bases. With V trimmed by 4 bases and J by 3 bases, 13 bases remained unmatched. CDR3 length equals 17 residues. The germline V gene encodes CDR1 SQVTM and CDR2 ANQGSEA. CDR3 sequence (DNA): TGCAGCGTTGGGGCGGGAGGGTTGATAAACGACTACAATGAGCAGTTCTTC. Translating gives CSVGAGGLINDYNEQFF.

The genes are TRBV7-2 and TRBJ1-4, with D maybe TRBD1 (5 bases). The CDR3 has 14 amino acids. In germline, CDR1 is SGHTA, CDR2 FQGNSA. Trimming stripped 4 bases from V and 4 bases from J, with 10 bases between. This CDR3 reads CASSSTASNEKLFF. The CDR3 bases are TGTGCCAGCAGCTCGACAGCCAGTAATGAAAAACTGTTTTTT.

This chain connects TRBV19 to TRBJ2-7, with 10 bases that match TRBD1. Germline CDR1 reads LNHDA; CDR2 reads SQIVND (reference sequence). This CDR3 contains 18 residues. The trim removed 6 bases at V and 2 bases at J, leaving 16 bases unmatched. In DNA form, the CDR3 reads TGTGCCAGTAGCGCCAGACAGGGGGCGTTCTCCAACACCTACGAGCAGTACTTC. It codes for CASSARQGAFSNTYEQYF.

This chain links TRBV7-9 with TRBJ2-5; D is undetermined. The CDR3 length is 16 residues. V was clipped by 5 bases and J by 1 base, with 17 bases between them. Germline V gene lookup returns CDR1 SEHNR and CDR2 FQNEAQ (reference sequence). CDR3 nucleotide sequence: TGTGCCAGCAGCACTCAGCCTATCACAGTCCAAGAGACCCAGTACTTC. It codes for CASSTQPITVQETQYF.

The chain uses TRBV28 and TRBJ2-1; D possibly corresponds to TRBD1 (5 bases). The CDR3 spans 16 residues. Germline values: CDR1 MDHEN, CDR2 SYDVKM. The V gene lost 8 bases and the J gene lost 7 bases, with 24 bases spanning the gap. CDR3 protein: CASFPRLLRGSNEQFF. The CDR3 DNA reads TGTGCCAGCTTTCCTCGACTGCTTAGGGGTTCTAATGAGCAGTTCTTC.

The chain has TRBV5-4 and TRBJ2-3; a weak D match, TRBD1 (6 bases). There are 15 residues in the CDR3. Germline V gene sequence: CDR1 SGHNT, CDR2 YYREEE (reference sequence). Trimming pared 3 bases from V and 0 bases from J, leaving 11 bases between. DNA for the CDR3: TGTGCCAGCAGCTCCGGACAGCCTAGCACAGATACGCAGTATTTT. This codes for CASSSGQPSTDTQYF.

The V and J genes are TRBV19 and TRBJ2-3; TRBD2 aligns across 8 bases. Losses at the gene ends were 3 bases for V and 1 base for J; bases not matched to a gene: 3. CDR1 is LNHDA, CDR2 SQIVND, per germline (reference sequence). The CDR3 is 15 residues long. CDR3 loop: CASSMGREGTDTQYF. The CDR3 nucleotides read TGTGCCAGTAGTATGGGGCGGGAGGGCACAGATACGCAGTATTTT.

This sequence joins TRBV6-5 and TRBJ1-3, with D maybe TRBD1 (6 bases). V lost 4 bases, J lost 0 bases, and 10 bases lay in between. The CDR3 contains 15 residues. Germline assignment: CDR1 MNHEY and CDR2 SVGAGI. This chain's CDR3 is CASSLTGNSGNTIYF. In nucleotides, the CDR3 is TGTGCCAGCAGTTTAACAGGGAACTCTGGAAACACCATATATTTT.